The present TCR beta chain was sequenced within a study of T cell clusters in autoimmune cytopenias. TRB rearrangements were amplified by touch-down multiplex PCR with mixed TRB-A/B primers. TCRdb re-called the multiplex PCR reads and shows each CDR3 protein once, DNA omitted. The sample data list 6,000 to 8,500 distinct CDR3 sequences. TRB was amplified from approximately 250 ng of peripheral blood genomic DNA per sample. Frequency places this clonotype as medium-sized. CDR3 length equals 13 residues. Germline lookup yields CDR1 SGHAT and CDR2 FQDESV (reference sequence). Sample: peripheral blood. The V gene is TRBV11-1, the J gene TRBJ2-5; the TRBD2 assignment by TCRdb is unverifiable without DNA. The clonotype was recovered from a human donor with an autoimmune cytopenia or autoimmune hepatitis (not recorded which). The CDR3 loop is CASKPDGPLAQYF.